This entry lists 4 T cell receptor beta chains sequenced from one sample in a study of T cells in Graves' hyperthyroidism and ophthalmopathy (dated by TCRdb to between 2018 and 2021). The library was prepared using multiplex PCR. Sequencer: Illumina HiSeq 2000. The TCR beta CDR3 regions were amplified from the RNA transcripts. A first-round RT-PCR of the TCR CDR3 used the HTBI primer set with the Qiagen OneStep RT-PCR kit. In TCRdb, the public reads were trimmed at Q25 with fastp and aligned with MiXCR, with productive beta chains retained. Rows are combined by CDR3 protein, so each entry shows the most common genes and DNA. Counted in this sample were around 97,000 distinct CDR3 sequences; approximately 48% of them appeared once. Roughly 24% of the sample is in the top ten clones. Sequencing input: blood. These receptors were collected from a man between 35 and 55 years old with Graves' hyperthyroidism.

The CDR3 DNA reads TGTGCCAGCAGCCCAGGGGGGGCAGGGGCAATAAACACCGGGGAGCTGTTTTTT. This sequence encodes CASSPGGAGAINTGELFF. The V and J genes are TRBV7-2 and TRBJ2-2; the D gene could be TRBD1 or TRBD2 (7 bases each). Germline CDR1 and CDR2: SGHTA and FQGNSA. Trimming pared 5 bases from V and 2 bases from J, leaving 21 bases between. The CDR3 contains 18 residues.

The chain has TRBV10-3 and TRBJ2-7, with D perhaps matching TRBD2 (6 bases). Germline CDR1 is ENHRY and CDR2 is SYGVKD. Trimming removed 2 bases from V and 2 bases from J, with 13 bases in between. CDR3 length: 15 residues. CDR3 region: CAISEPQTGAYEQYF. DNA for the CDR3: TGTGCCATCAGTGAGCCTCAGACGGGGGCCTACGAGCAGTACTTC.

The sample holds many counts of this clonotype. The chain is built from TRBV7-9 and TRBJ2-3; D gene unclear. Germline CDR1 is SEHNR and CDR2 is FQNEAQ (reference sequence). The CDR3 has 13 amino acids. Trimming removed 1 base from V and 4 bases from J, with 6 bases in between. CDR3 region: CASSLVLADTQYF. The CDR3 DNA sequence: TGTGCCAGCAGCTTAGTCCTAGCAGATACGCAGTATTTT.

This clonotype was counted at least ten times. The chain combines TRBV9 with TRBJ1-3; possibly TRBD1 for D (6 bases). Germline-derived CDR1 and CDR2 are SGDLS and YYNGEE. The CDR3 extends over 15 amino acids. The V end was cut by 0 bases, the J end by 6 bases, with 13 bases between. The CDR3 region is CASSVGQGPSNTIYF. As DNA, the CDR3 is TGTGCCAGCAGCGTAGGGCAGGGGCCTTCAAACACCATATATTTT.